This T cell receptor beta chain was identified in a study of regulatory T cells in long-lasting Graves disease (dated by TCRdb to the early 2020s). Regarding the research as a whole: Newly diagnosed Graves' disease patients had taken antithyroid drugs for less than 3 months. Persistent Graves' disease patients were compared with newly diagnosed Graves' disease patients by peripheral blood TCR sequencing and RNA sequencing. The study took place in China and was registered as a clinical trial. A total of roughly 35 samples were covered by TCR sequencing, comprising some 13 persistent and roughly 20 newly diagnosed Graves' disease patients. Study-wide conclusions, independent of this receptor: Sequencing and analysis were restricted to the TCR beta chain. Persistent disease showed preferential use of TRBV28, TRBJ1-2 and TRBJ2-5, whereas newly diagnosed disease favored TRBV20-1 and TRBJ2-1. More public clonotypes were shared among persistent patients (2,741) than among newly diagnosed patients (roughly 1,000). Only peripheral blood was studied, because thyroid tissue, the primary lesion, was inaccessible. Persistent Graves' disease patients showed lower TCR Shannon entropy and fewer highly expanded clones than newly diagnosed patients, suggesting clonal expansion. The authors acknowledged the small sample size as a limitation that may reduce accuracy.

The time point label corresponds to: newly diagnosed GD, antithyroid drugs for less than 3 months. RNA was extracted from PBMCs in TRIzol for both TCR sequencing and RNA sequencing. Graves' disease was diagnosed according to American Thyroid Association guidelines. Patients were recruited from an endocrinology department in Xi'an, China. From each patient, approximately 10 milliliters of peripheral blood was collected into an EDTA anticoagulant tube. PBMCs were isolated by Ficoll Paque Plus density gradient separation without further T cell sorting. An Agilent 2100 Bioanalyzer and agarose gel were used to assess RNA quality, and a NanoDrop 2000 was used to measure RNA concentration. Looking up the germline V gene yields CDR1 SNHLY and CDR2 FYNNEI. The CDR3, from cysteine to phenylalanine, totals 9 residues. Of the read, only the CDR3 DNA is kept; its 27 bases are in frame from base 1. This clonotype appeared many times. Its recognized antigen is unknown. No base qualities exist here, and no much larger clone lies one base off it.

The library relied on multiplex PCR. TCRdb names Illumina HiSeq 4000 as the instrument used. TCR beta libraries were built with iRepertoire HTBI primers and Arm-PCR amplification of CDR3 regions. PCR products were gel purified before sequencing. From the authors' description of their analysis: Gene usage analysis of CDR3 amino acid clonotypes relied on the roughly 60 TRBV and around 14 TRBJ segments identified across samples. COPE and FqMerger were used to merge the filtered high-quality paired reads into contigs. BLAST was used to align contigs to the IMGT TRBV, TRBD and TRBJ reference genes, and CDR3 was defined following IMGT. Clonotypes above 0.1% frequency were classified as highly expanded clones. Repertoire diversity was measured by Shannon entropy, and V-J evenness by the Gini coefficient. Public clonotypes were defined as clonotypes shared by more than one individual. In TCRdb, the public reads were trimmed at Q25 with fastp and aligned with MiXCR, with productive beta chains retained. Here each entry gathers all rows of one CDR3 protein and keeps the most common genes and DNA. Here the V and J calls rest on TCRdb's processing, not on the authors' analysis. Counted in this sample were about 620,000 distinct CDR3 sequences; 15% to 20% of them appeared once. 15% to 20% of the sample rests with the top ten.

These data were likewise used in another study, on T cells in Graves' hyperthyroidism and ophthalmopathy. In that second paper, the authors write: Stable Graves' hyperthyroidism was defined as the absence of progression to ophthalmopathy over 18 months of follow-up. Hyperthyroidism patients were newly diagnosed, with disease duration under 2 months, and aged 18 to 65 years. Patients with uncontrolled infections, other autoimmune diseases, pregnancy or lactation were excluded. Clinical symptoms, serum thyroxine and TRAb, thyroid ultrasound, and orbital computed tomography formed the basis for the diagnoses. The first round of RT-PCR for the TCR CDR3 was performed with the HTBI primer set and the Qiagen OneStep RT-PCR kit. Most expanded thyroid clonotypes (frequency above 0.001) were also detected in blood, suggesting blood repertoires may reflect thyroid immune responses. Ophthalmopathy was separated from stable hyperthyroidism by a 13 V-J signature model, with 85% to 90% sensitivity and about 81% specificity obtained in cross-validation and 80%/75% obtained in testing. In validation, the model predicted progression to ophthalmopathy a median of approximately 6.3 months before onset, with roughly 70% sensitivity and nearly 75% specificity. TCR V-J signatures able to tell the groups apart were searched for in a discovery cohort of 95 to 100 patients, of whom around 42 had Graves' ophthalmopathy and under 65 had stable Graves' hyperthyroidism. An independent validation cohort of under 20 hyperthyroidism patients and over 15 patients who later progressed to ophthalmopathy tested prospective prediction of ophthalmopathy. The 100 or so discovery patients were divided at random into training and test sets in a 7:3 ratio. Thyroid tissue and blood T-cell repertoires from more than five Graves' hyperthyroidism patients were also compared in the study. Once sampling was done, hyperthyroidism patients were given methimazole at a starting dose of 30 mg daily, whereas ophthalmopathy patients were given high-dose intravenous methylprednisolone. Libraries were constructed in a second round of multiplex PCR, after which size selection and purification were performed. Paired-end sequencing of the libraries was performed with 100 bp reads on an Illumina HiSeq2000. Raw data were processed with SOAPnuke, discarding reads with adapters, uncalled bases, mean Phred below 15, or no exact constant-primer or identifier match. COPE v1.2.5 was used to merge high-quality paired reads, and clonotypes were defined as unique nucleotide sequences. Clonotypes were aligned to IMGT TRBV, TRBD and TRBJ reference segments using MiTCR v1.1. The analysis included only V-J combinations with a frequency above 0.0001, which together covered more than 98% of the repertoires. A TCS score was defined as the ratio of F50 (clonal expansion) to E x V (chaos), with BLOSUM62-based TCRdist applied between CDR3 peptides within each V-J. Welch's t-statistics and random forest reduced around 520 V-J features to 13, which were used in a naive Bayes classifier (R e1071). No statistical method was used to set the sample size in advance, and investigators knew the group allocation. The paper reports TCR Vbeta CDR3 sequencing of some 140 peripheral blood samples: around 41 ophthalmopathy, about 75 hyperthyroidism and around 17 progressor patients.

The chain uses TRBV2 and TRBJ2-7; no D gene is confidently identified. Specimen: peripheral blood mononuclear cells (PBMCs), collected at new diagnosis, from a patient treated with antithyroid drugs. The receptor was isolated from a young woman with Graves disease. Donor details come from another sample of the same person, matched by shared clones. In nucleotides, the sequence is TGTGCAAGCCCGGAGGAGCAGTACTTC. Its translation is CASPEEQYF.